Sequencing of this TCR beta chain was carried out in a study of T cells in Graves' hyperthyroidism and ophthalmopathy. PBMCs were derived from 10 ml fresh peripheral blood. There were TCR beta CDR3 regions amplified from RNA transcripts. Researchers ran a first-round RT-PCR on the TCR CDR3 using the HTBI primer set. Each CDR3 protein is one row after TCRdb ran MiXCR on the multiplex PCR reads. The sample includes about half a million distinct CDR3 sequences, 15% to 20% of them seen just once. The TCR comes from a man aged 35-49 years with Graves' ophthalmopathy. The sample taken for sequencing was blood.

CDR3 region: CSARGEGPIDNEQFF. CDR3 nucleotide sequence: TGCAGTGCTAGAGGGGAGGGGCCGATTGACAATGAGCAGTTCTTC. V is TRBV20-1 and J is TRBJ2-1; 7 bases match TRBD2. V dropped 1 base and J dropped 5; count of bases not matched to a gene: 8. The CDR3 has 15 residues. CDR1 is DFQATT, CDR2 SNEGSKA, per germline (reference sequence).